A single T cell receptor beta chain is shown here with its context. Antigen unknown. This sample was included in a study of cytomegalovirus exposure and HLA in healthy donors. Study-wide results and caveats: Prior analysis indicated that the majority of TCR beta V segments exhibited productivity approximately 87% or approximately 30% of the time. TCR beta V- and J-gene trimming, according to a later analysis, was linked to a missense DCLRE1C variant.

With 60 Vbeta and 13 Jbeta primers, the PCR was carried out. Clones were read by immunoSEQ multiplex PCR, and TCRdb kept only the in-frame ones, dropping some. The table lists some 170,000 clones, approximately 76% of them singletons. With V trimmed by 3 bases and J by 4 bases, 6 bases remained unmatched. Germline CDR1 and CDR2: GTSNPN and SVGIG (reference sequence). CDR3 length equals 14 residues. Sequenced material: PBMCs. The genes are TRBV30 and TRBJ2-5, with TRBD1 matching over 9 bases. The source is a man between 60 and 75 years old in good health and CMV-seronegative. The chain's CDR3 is CAWSQNRGLETQYF. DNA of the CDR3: TGTGCCTGGAGCCAGAACAGGGGGCTAGAGACCCAGTACTTC. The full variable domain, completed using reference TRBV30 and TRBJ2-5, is SQTIHQWPATLVQPVGSPLSLECTVEGTSNPNLYWYRQAAGRGLQLLFYSVGIGQISSEVPQNLSASRPQDRQFILSSKKLLLSDSGFYLCAWSQNRGLETQYFGPGTRLLVL.